This record looks at one TCR beta chain sequence and its context. Its antigen remains unidentified. The sample is drawn from a study of T cell responses to AZD1222 COVID-19 vaccine. The wider study: Pooling of second doses given at about 4 or about 12 weeks was done.

Study-level points and caveats: Among the donors, most were white British and more were female, and clonal diversity was possibly underestimated. Compared with day 0, the breadth and depth of the Spike-specific TCR repertoire rose significantly after two doses of AZD1222.

Germline-derived CDR1 and CDR2 are SNHLY and FYNNEI. Deletions cut 3 bases from V and 7 bases from J, with 22 bases between. The CDR3 is 17 amino acids. Profiled with immunoSEQ multiplex PCR; TCRdb holds only in-frame clones, not every one. The sample holds some 120,000 clones; about 91% are singletons and the top ten take 2.5% to 3%. Sequencing was performed on peripheral blood, taken on day 0 of AZD1222 vaccination. The source of this sequence is an adult in good health. This chain links TRBV2 with TRBJ2-1, with D possibly being TRBD2 (6 bases). CDR3 nucleotide sequence: TGTGCCAGCAGTGAGTTTGGAAGCGGGTTTGGTTTGAATGAGCAGTTCTTC. This gives the protein CASSEFGSGFGLNEQFF. The complete variable domain, with remaining parts taken from reference TRBV2 and TRBJ2-1, reads EPEVTQTPSHQVTQMGQEVILRCVPISNHLYFYWYRQILGQKVEFLVSFYNNEISEKSEIFDDQFSVERPDGSNFTLKIRSTKLEDSAMYFCASSEFGSGFGLNEQFFGPGTRLTVL.